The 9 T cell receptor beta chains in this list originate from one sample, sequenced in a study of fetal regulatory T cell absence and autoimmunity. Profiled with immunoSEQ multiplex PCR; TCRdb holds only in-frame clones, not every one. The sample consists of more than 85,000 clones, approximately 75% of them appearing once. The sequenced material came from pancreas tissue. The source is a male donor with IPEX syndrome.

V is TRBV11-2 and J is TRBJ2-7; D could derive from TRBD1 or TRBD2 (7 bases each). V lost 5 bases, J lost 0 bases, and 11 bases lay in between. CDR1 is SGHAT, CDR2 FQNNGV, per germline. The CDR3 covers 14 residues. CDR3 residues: CASSGRDSSYEQYF. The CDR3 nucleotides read TGTGCCAGCAGCGGGAGGGACAGCTCCTACGAGCAGTACTTC.

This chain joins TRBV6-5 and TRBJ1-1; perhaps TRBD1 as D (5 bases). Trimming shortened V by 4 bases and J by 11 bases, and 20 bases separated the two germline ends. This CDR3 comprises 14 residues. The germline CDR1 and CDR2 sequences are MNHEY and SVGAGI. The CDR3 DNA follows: TGTGCCAGCAGTTTAGATTGGGGCAGGAGCATTGCTTTCTTT. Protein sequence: CASSLDWGRSIAFF.

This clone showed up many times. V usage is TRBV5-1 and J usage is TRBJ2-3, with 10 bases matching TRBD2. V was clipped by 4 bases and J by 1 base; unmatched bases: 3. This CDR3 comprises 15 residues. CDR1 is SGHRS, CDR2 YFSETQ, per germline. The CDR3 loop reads CASSGLAAGTDTQYF. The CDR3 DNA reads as TGCGCCAGCAGCGGACTAGCGGCAGGCACAGATACGCAGTATTTT.

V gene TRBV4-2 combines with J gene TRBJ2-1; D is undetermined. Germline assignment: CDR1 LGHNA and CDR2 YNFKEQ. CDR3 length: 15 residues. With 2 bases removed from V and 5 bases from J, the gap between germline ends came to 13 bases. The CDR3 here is CASSQWASIHNEQFF. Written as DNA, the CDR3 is TGTGCCAGCAGCCAATGGGCTAGTATTCACAATGAGCAGTTCTTC.

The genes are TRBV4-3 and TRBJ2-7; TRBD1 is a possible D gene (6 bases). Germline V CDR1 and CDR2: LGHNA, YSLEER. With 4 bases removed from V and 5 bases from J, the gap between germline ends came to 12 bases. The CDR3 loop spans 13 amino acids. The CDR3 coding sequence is TGCGCCAGCAGCCTCGCAGGGGTAGACGAGCAGTACTTC. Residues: CASSLAGVDEQYF.

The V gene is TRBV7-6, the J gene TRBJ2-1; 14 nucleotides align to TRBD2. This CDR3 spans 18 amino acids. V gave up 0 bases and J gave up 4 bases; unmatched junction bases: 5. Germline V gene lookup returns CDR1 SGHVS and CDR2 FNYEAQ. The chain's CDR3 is CASSLAGLAGVKYNEQFF. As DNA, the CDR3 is TGTGCCAGCAGCTTAGCGGGACTAGCGGGAGTGAAGTACAATGAGCAGTTCTTC.

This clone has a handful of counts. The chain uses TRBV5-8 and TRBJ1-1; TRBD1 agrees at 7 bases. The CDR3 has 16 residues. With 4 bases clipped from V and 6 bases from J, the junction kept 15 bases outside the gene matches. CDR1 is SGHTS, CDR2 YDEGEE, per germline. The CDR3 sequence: CASSRTQTGLFAEAFF. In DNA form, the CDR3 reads TGTGCCAGCAGCCGGACCCAGACAGGGTTGTTCGCTGAAGCTTTCTTT. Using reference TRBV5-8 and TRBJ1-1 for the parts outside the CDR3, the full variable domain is EAGVTQSPTHLIKTRGQQATLRCSPISGHTSVYWYQQALGLGLQFLLWYDEGEERNRGNFPPRFSGRQFPNYSSELNVNALELEDSALYLCASSRTQTGLFAEAFFGQGTRLTVV.

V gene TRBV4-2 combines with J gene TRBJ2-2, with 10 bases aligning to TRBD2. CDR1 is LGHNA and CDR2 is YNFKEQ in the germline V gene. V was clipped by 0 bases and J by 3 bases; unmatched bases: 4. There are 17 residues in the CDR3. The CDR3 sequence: CASSQDQREGYTGELFF. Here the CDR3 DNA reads TGTGCCAGCAGCCAAGATCAGCGGGAGGGATACACCGGGGAGCTGTTTTTT.

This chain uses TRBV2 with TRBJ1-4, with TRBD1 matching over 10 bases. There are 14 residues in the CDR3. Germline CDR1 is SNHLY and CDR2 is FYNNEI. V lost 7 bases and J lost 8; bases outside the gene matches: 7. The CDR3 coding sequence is TGTGCCAGCATGGCCGGGACAGGGGAAGAAAAACTGTTTTTT. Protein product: CASMAGTGEEKLFF.